This T cell receptor (beta chain) was captured in a study of T cell responses to AZD1222 COVID-19 vaccine. Concerning this clone itself: The antigen is not known.

General study results and limits: Nearly half of the spike-specific TCRs reportedly recognize variant regions that carry no mutations. Clonal diversity was possibly underestimated, and the donors were mostly white British, with more females. There were repertoire samples only from the period after the peak T cell response. Only five or six AZD1222 recipients tested seropositive at baseline.

TCRdb's copy holds only in-frame clones and misses some; the assay was immunoSEQ multiplex PCR. This table holds 65,000 to 80,000 clones, more than 75% found once. Sequences were derived from peripheral blood, sampled on day 0 of AZD1222 vaccination. The clonotype originates from an adult in good health.

The CDR3 DNA reads as TGTGCCAGCAGCTTCGGGAGGGGCACTGAAGCTTTCTTT. Its translation: CASSFGRGTEAFF. The chain is built from TRBV12-3 or TRBV12-4 and TRBJ1-1, with a possible D match to TRBD1 (5 bases). Trimming pared 6 bases from V and 4 bases from J, leaving 12 bases between. CDR3 length equals 13 residues.